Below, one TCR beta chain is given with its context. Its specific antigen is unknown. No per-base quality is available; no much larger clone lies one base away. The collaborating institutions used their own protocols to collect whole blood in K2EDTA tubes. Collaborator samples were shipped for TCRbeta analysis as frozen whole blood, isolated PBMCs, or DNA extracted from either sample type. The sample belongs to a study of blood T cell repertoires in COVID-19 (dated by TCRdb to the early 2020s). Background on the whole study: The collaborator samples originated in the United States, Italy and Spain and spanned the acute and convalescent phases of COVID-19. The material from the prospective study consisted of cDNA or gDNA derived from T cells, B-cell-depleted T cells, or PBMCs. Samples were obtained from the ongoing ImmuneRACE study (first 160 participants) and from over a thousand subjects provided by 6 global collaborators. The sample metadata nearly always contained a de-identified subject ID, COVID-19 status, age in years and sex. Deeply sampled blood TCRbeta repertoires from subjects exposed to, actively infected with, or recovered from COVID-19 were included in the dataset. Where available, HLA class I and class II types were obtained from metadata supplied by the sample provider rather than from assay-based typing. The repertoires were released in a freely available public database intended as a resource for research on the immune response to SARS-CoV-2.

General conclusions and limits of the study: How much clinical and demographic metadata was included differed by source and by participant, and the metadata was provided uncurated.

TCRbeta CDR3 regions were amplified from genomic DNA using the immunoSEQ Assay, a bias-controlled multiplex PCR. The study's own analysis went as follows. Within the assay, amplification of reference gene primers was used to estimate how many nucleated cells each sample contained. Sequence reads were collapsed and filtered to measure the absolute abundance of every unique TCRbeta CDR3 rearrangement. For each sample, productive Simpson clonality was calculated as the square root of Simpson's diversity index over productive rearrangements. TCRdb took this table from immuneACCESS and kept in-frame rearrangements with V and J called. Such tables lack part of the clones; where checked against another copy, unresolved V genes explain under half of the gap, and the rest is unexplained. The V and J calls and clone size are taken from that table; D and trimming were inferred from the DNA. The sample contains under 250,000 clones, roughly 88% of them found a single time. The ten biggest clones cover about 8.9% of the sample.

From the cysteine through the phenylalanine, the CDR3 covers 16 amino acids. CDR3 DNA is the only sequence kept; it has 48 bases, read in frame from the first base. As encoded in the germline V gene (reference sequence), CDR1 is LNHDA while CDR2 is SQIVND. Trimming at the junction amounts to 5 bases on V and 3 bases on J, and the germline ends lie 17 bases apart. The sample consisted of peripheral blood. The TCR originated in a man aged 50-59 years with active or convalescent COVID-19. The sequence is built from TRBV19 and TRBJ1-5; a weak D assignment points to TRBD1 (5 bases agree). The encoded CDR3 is CASSGGTLSPNQPQHF. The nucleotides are TGTGCCAGTAGTGGGGGGACTCTATCGCCCAATCAGCCCCAGCATTTT. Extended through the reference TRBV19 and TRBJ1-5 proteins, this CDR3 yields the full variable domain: DGGITQSPKYLFRKEGQNVTLSCEQNLNHDAMYWYRQDPGQGLRLIYYSQIVNDFQKGDIAEGYSVSREKKESFPLTVTSAQKNPTAFYLCASSGGTLSPNQPQHFGDGTRLSIL.